This T cell receptor beta chain comes out of a study of molecular identifiers for immune sequencing clone quantification. Looked up from germline, CDR1 is MGHRA and CDR2 is YSYEKL. V lost 1 base to trimming and J lost 2 bases, with 12 bases between them. The CDR3 contains 15 residues. Overall study findings and caveats: Whereas clones above 20 RNA copies held under 1% of naive-cell molecules, they held over 98% of effector molecules.

From the PCR reads, TCRdb called clonotypes with MiXCR, one entry per CDR3 protein. The sample has some 580,000 distinct CDR3 sequences, around 25% seen once; the top ten hold 0.7% to 0.95%. This clonotype was seen a handful of times. The antigen remains unidentified. The specimen was naive CD8+ T cells from blood, with Jurkat cell RNA spiked in. Subset given: FACS-sorted CD8+CD4-CCR7+CD45RA+ naive T cells. This rearrangement joins TRBV4-1 to TRBJ2-7, with D tentatively TRBD2 (5 bases). This clonotype was sampled from a human donor in good health. Some libraries in this study had Jurkat cell RNA spiked in. The CDR3 DNA reads TGCGCCAGCAGCCAAGGTTCAAGCGGAACCTACGAGCAGTACTTC. Amino acids: CASSQGSSGTYEQYF.